This T cell receptor (beta chain) was recovered during a study of early stage breast cancer tumors. Profiling relied on immunoSEQ multiplex PCR, and the TCRdb table lists in-frame clones only, not all of them. This sample has tens of thousands of clones, with almost 75% found just once. Germline V lookup: CDR1 KGHSH, CDR2 LQKENI. V lost 0 bases and J lost 2, with 7 bases in between. The CDR3 extends over 15 amino acids. This receptor was identified in a person aged 35-50 years with breast cancer. This chain connects TRBV18 to TRBJ1-4, with a tentative D call TRBD1 (5 bases). Source material: blood. CDR3 DNA sequence: TGTGCCAGCTCACCACCTTCAGGGACTAATGAAAAACTGTTTTTT. Amino acid sequence: CASSPPSGTNEKLFF.